This T cell receptor (beta chain) stems from a study of Ad26.COV2.S vaccination and SARS-CoV-2 variants. Across the whole study: Each vaccinee took Ad26.COV2.S intramuscularly, once or twice 56 days apart.

Treatment given: some 19 received Ad26.COV2.S at low or high dose, single or two shots; 5 received placebo; per-sample allocation not given. The study sampled participants on day 63 after the first vaccine or placebo injection. Boston provided a donor who was an adult aged 18-55 years. The CDR3 totals 15 residues. Germline lookup yields CDR1 MDHEN and CDR2 SYDVKM. V gave up 2 bases and J gave up 3 bases; unmatched junction bases: 1. General study findings and limits: Comparable non-spike TCR breadth was observed in vaccine and placebo recipients. People given the vaccine had a wider spike-specific TCR breadth than placebo recipients did.

Assay used: immunoSEQ multiplex PCR; TCRdb lists only in-frame clones, some missing. The repertoire holds about 350,000 clones, with roughly 90% as singletons. As concerns this clone: Its antigen is still unknown.

This sequence originates from a person between 18 and 59 years old who received the Ad26.COV2.S COVID-19 vaccine or a placebo. Sequenced material: peripheral blood, taken in a trial of Ad26.COV2.S vaccine versus placebo. The V call is TRBV28, the J call TRBJ2-1, with 10 bases that match TRBD2. The CDR3 loop is CASSLGTSVYNEQFF. CDR3 bases: TGTGCCAGCAGTTTAGGGACTAGCGTCTACAATGAGCAGTTCTTC. The variable domain in full, with the rest retrieved from reference TRBV28 and TRBJ2-1, is DVKVTQSSRYLVKRTGEKVFLECVQDMDHENMFWYRQDPGLGLRLIYFSYDVKMKEKGDIPEGYSVSREKKERFSLILESASTNQTSMYLCASSLGTSVYNEQFFGPGTRLTVL.